The entry that follows covers one TCR beta chain sequence. This sample stems from a study of blood T cell repertoires in COVID-19. Study details: COVID-19 samples from acute and convalescent phases originated in the United States, Italy and Spain. T cells, B-cell-depleted T cells, or PBMCs supplied cDNA or gDNA.

The V gene end was trimmed by 9 bases and the J gene end by 6 bases; junction bases not matched to a gene: 13. The V gene's germline CDR1 is LNHDA and CDR2 SQIVND (reference sequence). The CDR3 runs to 14 residues. Authors' analysis steps: Nucleated cell number was recorded as an estimate derived from reference gene primer amplification. This table comes from immunoSEQ multiplex PCR, and its TCRdb copy is limited to in-frame clones, with some not included. The DNA was the basis for D and trimming; V, J and clone size are from that table. The profile shows over 200,000 clones, 88% of them singletons. The clonotype originates from a woman aged 35 to 49 who had recovered from COVID-19. The sample consisted of peripheral blood. This chain joins TRBV19 and TRBJ1-2; 7 bases are a match to TRBD1. This chain's CDR3 is CASERGPLSHGYTF. The CDR3 nucleotides read TGTGCCAGCGAAAGGGGGCCCCTCTCCCATGGCTACACCTTC.